This T cell receptor beta chain was documented in a study of shared clonotypes between healthy human individuals. This CDR3 is 16 amino acids long. The V and J ends lost 4 bases and 6 bases respectively, with 21 bases between them. Germline-derived CDR1 and CDR2 are MNHEY and SMNVEV (reference sequence). General observations from the study: Non-shared clonotypes displayed generation probabilities falling below those of clonotypes present in all four donors.

This table comes from immunoSEQ multiplex PCR, and its TCRdb copy is limited to in-frame clones, with some not included. Counted here are 2 million to 2.5 million clones, 90% to 95% occurring once; the ten biggest clones make up under 0.45%. All donors qualified as healthy HIV-negative adults and had experienced no recent acute infections or vaccinations. For this clone: Its antigen is unknown.

Material: naive CD4+ T cells from PBMCs. The subset is: CD45RA+ positively selected. This chain links TRBV27 with TRBJ1-1; D is perhaps TRBD1 (5 bases). The sequence came from a young man in good health. Some clones in this sample may be carry-over from other donors' samples. The CDR3 spells CASSSPSEGRPAEAFF. The CDR3 DNA reads as TGTGCCAGCAGTTCGCCTAGTGAGGGGCGCCCGGCTGAAGCTTTCTTT.